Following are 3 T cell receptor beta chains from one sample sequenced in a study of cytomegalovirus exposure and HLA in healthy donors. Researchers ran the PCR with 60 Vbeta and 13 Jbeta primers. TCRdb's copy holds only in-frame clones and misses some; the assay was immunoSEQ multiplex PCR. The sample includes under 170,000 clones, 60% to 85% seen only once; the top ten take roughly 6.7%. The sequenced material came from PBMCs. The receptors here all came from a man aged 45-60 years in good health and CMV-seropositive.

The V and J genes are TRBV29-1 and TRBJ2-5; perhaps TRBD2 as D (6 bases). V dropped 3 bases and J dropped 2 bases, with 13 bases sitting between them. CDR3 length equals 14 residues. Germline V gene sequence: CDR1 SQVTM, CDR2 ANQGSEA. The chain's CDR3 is CSVDGGWWQETQYF. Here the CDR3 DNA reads TGCAGCGTTGACGGGGGATGGTGGCAAGAGACCCAGTACTTC.

CDR3 amino acids: CASSLAGVGTGELFF. The DNA of the CDR3 is TGTGCCAGCAGCTTGGCGGGGGTCGGGACCGGGGAGCTGTTTTTT. The rearrangement joins TRBV5-5 to TRBJ2-2, with D possibly matching TRBD2 (6 bases). The CDR3 is made up of 15 amino acids. Trimming pared 0 bases from V and 5 bases from J, leaving 11 bases between. Looked up from germline, CDR1 is SGHKS and CDR2 is YYEKEE (reference sequence).

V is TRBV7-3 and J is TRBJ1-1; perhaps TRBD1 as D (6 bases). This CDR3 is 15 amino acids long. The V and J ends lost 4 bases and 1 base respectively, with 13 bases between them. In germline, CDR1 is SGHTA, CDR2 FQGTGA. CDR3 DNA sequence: TGTGCCAGCAGCTACGCCGGGACATCGAACACTGAAGCTTTCTTT. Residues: CASSYAGTSNTEAFF. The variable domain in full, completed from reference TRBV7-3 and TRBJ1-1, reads GAGVSQTPSNKVTEKGKYVELRCDPISGHTALYWYRQSLGQGPEFLIYFQGTGAADDSGLPNDRFFAVRPEGSVSTLKIQRTERGDSAVYLCASSYAGTSNTEAFFGQGTRLTVV.